A selection of T cell receptor beta chains follows, all from one sample in a study of HIV-infected patients and healthy controls. Via MiXCR, TCRdb re-called the 5' RACE reads, giving one row per CDR3 protein. Of 15,000 to 20,000 distinct CDR3 sequences in the sample, about a sixth are singletons; the top ten hold around 22%. The material sequenced was CD8+ T cells from blood. Receptors were obtained from a human donor in good health. CDR3s include the opening cysteine and the closing phenylalanine or tryptophan. The D gene is left open where the match is weak. Only part of the rows carry a size: once, few, many, or a class if the clone is expanded.

abundance	v_gene	j_gene	d_gene	CDR3aa
-	TRBV15	TRBJ2-1	TRBD2	CATSGTSGGEQFF
-	TRBV29-1	TRBJ2-1	-	CSGILDREAYNEQFF
-	TRBV14	TRBJ1-1	-	CASSHPIRTGNTEAFF
many	TRBV20-1	TRBJ1-1	-	CSAREEIEAFF
many	TRBV5-5	TRBJ1-4	TRBD1	CASSLFLGQGVFEKLFF
-	TRBV28	TRBJ1-1	-	CASSPLPMNTEAFF
many	TRBV7-9	TRBJ2-7	TRBD2	CASSLVSSGSYEQYF
many	TRBV7-2	TRBJ2-1	-	CASSFYFNEQFF
many	TRBV12-3/TRBV12-4	TRBJ2-1	TRBD2	CATNLRGGGKDEQFF
-	TRBV29-1	TRBJ2-1	-	CSGVVASSYNEQFF
many	TRBV12-3/TRBV12-4	TRBJ1-2	TRBD1	CASSPDPDRWLGYGYTF
-	TRBV5-1	TRBJ2-7	-	CASSSQGPYSYEQYF
many	TRBV12-3/TRBV12-4	TRBJ2-3	-	CASSLPGSDTQYF
few	TRBV4-3	TRBJ2-1	-	CASSQGRLTYNEQFF
-	TRBV12-3/TRBV12-4	TRBJ2-5	TRBD1	CASSRTGGEIEETQYF
many	TRBV28	TRBJ2-7	TRBD1	CASSPPRDSLPQYF
-	TRBV4-3	TRBJ1-1	TRBD1	CASSQDDRELNTEAFF
medium-sized	TRBV20-1	TRBJ2-1	TRBD2	CSARRTSGDSNEQFF
few	TRBV27	TRBJ2-7	TRBD2	CASSLASGGYEQYF
many	TRBV5-1	TRBJ2-7	-	CASSSGQEDEQYF
-	TRBV4-2	TRBJ1-2	-	CASSQEAHRGYGYTF
few	TRBV27	TRBJ1-2	TRBD1	CASSLRGTGPYGYTF
-	TRBV5-6	TRBJ2-7	-	CASSFGVEGYEQYF
many	TRBV10-3	TRBJ2-2	-	CAISEGGTGELFF